By share, the clone carrying this T cell receptor beta chain ranks as medium-sized. Specified time point: patch test 1, 2 weeks after DPC sensitization. Documented treatment: therapeutic diphenylcyclopropenone sensitization with weekly scalp DPC. The sample belongs to a study of human T cells and chemical hapten exposure. Study overall: Patients, a majority of them female, were diagnosed with alopecia areata, totalis or universalis.

Separate cDNA molecules received unique molecular identifiers, which the library attached to them. TCRdb analysed the RACE reads with MiXCR anew, one entry per CDR3 protein. The sample has over 12,000 distinct CDR3 sequences, approximately 16% seen once. The CDR3 is 15 residues long. The V and J ends lost 0 bases and 3 bases respectively, with 10 bases between them. Germline V lookup: CDR1 SEHNR, CDR2 FQNEAQ (reference sequence). This receptor was obtained from a woman in her 30s with alopecia areata. Some clones in this sample may be carry-over from other donors' samples. Sequenced material: whole blood, taken in connection with sensitization to the hapten diphenylcyclopropenone (DPC). The V and J genes are TRBV7-9 and TRBJ2-3, with D hard to call. CDR3 amino acids: CASSLAAVRTDTQYF. CDR3 nucleotides: TGTGCCAGCAGCTTAGCGGCGGTGCGTACAGATACGCAGTATTTT.